This T cell receptor beta chain was sequenced during a study of spatial heterogeneity in lung cancer. Study-level background: Sequences of the beta chain were consistently detected in greater numbers than alpha-chain sequences.

MiXCR, run by TCRdb on the 5' RACE reads, gives a single entry per CDR3 protein. The data show fewer than 55,000 distinct CDR3 sequences, with 7.6% seen just once and about 13% held by the top ten. Deletions cut 5 bases from V and 6 bases from J, with 10 bases between. The CDR3 runs to 12 residues. Germline V gene sequence: CDR1 SQVTM, CDR2 ANQGSEA. Stated time point: sample taken at primary tumor resection. Sequencing was performed on whole RNA extracted from tumor and nontumor lung tissue, or from frozen PBMC, and the material was left unsorted. Samples were obtained from 65 to 80 donors, all untreated early-stage non-small cell lung cancer patients. This clonotype was counted ten times or more.

The V call is TRBV29-1, the J call TRBJ2-2; D is possibly TRBD1 (5 bases). Sequenced material: PBMCs, taken at surgery. The receptor's source is a female donor with early-stage non-small cell lung cancer. This CDR3 reads CSVKATAGELFF. CDR3 in DNA: TGCAGCGTTAAAGCGACAGCCGGGGAGCTGTTTTTT.